These 10 T cell receptor beta chains came from one sample sequenced in a study of glioma-infiltrating T cells after dendritic cell vaccination. TCRdb's table, derived via immunoSEQ multiplex PCR, lists solely in-frame clones and lacks some. The table includes tens of thousands of clones, 75% to 90% detected once. Time point given: after dendritic cell vaccination, including at tumor progression/relapse. This specimen consisted of blood, obtained after dendritic cell vaccination. Receptor source: a human donor with glioblastoma.

This chain uses TRBV4-3 with TRBJ1-2; 7 bases agree with TRBD1. J lost 7 bases, V lost 4 bases, and 6 bases had no gene match. Germline CDR1 is LGHNA and CDR2 is YSLEER. CDR3 length equals 13 residues. CDR3 loop: CASSLDRDSGYTF. The CDR3 DNA follows: TGCGCCAGCAGCCTAGACAGGGACAGTGGCTACACCTTC.

V usage is TRBV7-2 and J usage is TRBJ2-3, with TRBD2 identical over 7 bases. V lost 0 bases to trimming and J lost 3 bases; unmatched junction nucleotides: 3. The CDR3 has 15 residues. Germline V CDR1 and CDR2: SGHTA, FQGNSA. CDR3 DNA sequence: TGTGCCAGCAGCTTAGCTAGCGGGCGGACAGATACGCAGTATTTT. It translates to CASSLASGRTDTQYF. The entire variable domain, with the rest obtained from reference TRBV7-2 and TRBJ2-3, is as follows: GAGVSQSPSNKVTEKGKDVELRCDPISGHTALYWYRQSLGQGLEFLIYFQGNSAPDKSGLPSDRFSAERTGGSVSTLTIQRTQQEDSAVYLCASSLASGRTDTQYFGPGTRLTVL.

This chain connects TRBV4-2 to TRBJ1-4, with D perhaps TRBD1 (6 bases). This CDR3 is built from 16 residues. Germline lookup yields CDR1 LGHNA and CDR2 YNFKEQ. V dropped 0 bases and J dropped 8 bases, with 16 bases sitting between them. CDR3 bases: TGTGCCAGCAGCCAAGAGGGTGGGGGCGCACGGGAAAAACTGTTTTTT. It yields the protein CASSQEGGGAREKLFF.

The chain joins TRBV12-5 to TRBJ1-4, with 7 bases aligning to TRBD1. Germline CDR1 is LGHNT and CDR2 is FRNRAP. This CDR3 has 14 residues. V shed 3 bases and J 6 bases; nucleotides not matched to a gene: 4. CDR3 sequence reads: CASGLGQGDEKLFF. The CDR3 DNA follows: TGTGCTAGTGGTTTAGGGCAGGGGGATGAAAAACTGTTTTTT.

The sample holds one count of this clone. The chain carries TRBV5-1 and TRBJ2-5; 11 nucleotides align to TRBD1. There are 15 residues in the CDR3. With V trimmed by 4 bases and J by 1 base, 3 bases remained unmatched. Germline-derived CDR1 and CDR2 are SGHRS and YFSETQ. CDR3 nucleotides: TGCGCCAGCAGCATCGGGACAGGGGGCCAAGAGACCCAGTACTTC. Translating it yields CASSIGTGGQETQYF.

The chain joins TRBV11-1 to TRBJ2-1; 13 nucleotides align to TRBD2. The CDR3 has 15 amino acids. With V trimmed by 4 bases and J by 6 bases, 3 bases remained unmatched. In germline, CDR1 is SGHAT, CDR2 FQDESV (reference sequence). The CDR3 nucleotides are TGTGCCAGCAGCTGGACTAGCGGGGGAATCAATGAGCAGTTCTTC. Residues: CASSWTSGGINEQFF.

This rearrangement joins TRBV18 to TRBJ1-2; TRBD1 is a possible D gene (6 bases). Germline lookup yields CDR1 KGHSH and CDR2 LQKENI. V shed 5 bases and J shed 8 bases, with 15 bases lying between them. The CDR3 runs to 13 residues. The CDR3: CASSVQGWDGYTF. DNA for the CDR3: TGTGCCAGCTCAGTACAGGGATGGGACGGCTACACCTTC.

To note about this clone: This same CDR3 is encoded by further DNA sequences in the sample. The V call is TRBV6-1, the J call TRBJ2-2, with D hard to call. The V and J ends lost 7 bases and 8 bases respectively, with 14 bases between them. Germline V gives CDR1 MNHNS, CDR2 SASEGT. This CDR3 is built from 13 residues. CDR3 amino acids: CASTPLGEGELFF. In nucleotides, the CDR3 is TGTGCCAGCACCCCCCTCGGTGAGGGGGAGCTGTTTTTT.

The chain employs TRBV29-1 and TRBJ2-3, with D tentatively TRBD1 (6 bases). CDR1 and CDR2 (germline): SQVTM, ANQGSEA. There are 13 residues in the CDR3. V dropped 3 bases and J dropped 1 base, with 8 bases sitting between them. The CDR3 DNA is TGCAGCGTTGATCGGACAGGCACAGATACGCAGTATTTT. Translating it yields CSVDRTGTDTQYF.

This clone appeared once. The rearrangement uses TRBV5-5 and TRBJ1-2; 10 bases map to TRBD1. The CDR3 is 15 residues long. Germline lookup yields CDR1 SGHKS and CDR2 YYEKEE (reference sequence). V lost 4 bases and J lost 7; bases outside the gene matches: 10. The CDR3 reads CASSLDPGTGVGYTF. The CDR3 DNA reads TGTGCCAGCAGCCTGGACCCAGGGACAGGGGTTGGCTACACCTTC.